These 16 T cell receptor beta chains came from one sample sequenced in a study of T cell repertoires in cytomegalovirus infection. One entry per CDR3 protein, called by TCRdb with MiXCR from the reads. The sample contains about 460,000 distinct CDR3 sequences, around 11% of which appear only once. The sample was PBMCs. The receptors derive from a human donor in good health (CMV status not recorded). Some clones in this sample may be carry-over from other donors' samples.

This clonotype showed up many times. V and J are TRBV20-1 and TRBJ2-7, with 12 nucleotides matching TRBD2. Germline trimming cut 3 bases from V and 1 base from J; bases unmatched to any gene: 1. The CDR3 totals 14 residues. The V gene's germline CDR1 is DFQATT and CDR2 SNEGSKA (reference sequence). As DNA, the CDR3 is TGCAGTGCTAGGGGACTAGCGGGTTCCTACGAGCAGTACTTC. Protein: CSARGLAGSYEQYF.

The chain recombines TRBV9 with TRBJ1-1; D unclear. Trimming took off 0 bases at V and 0 bases at J, with 9 bases between the two ends. Looked up from germline, CDR1 is SGDLS and CDR2 is YYNGEE. The CDR3 is 15 residues long. CDR3 sequence reads: CASSVASQLNTEAFF. In nucleotides, the CDR3 is TGTGCCAGCAGCGTAGCTAGTCAGTTGAACACTGAAGCTTTCTTT.

The chain carries TRBV6-2 or TRBV6-3 and TRBJ1-5, with TRBD1 as a possible D gene (6 bases). Germline loops: CDR1 MNHEY, CDR2 SVGEGT. The CDR3 totals 15 residues. Trimming took 4 bases from V and 3 from J, leaving 13 bases between them. The CDR3 spells CASSSVRGINQPQHF. CDR3 nucleotides: TGTGCCAGCAGTTCTGTTAGGGGGATCAATCAGCCCCAGCATTTT.

In this sample, this clonotype turned up many times. V is TRBV3-1 and J is TRBJ1-4; no clear D gene. The CDR3 is 17 amino acids. V shed 4 bases and J shed 8 bases, with 23 bases lying between them. Per germline, CDR1 LGHDT and CDR2 YNNKEL (reference sequence). The DNA of the CDR3 is TGTGCCAGCAGCCTCAACCCCGGATTAAGGGTACGGGAAAAACTGTTTTTT. Translated, it gives CASSLNPGLRVREKLFF.

This clonotype has ten or more counts. The J gene is TRBJ2-2, the V gene TRBV7-2; D is undetermined. The CDR3 runs to 14 residues. Germline CDR1 is SGHTA and CDR2 is FQGNSA. V dropped 2 bases and J dropped 2 bases, with 6 bases sitting between them. CDR3 in DNA: TGTGCCAGCAGCTTATACTTAAACACCGGGGAGCTGTTTTTT. Translation gives CASSLYLNTGELFF.

This clonotype came up many times. CDR3 DNA sequence: TGTGCCAGTAGTTTACGGGGGGATGAGCAGTTCTTC. Amino acid sequence: CASSLRGDEQFF. This chain uses TRBV19 with TRBJ2-1; 7 nucleotides line up with TRBD2. The CDR3 totals 12 residues. V dropped 5 bases and J dropped 8; count of bases not matched to a gene: 3. Germline values: CDR1 LNHDA, CDR2 SQIVND (reference sequence).

The chain links TRBV7-9 to TRBJ2-2; TRBD2 might be the D (5 bases). The CDR3 consists of 15 residues. V lost 7 bases, J lost 6 bases, and 18 bases lay in between. Germline-derived CDR1 and CDR2 are SEHNR and FQNEAQ (reference sequence). CDR3 sequence (DNA): TGTGCCAGCACCCAGTCAGTCGGGGTGGCCGGGGAGCTGTTTTTT. It translates to CASTQSVGVAGELFF.

In this sample, this clonotype turned up many times. This chain joins TRBV4-2 and TRBJ2-7, with D perhaps TRBD1 (5 bases). The CDR3 is 13 amino acids. Trimming took off 0 bases at V and 2 bases at J, with 5 bases between the two ends. The germline CDR1 and CDR2 sequences are LGHNA and YNFKEQ. CDR3 nucleotides: TGTGCCAGCAGCCAAGAAGGGGCCTACGAGCAGTACTTC. Translated: CASSQEGAYEQYF.

This clonotype occurred many times. V gene TRBV7-8 combines with J gene TRBJ1-6; 11 positions agree with TRBD1. The ends lost 6 bases at V and 6 bases at J; junction bases unmatched: 4. Per germline, CDR1 SGHVS and CDR2 FQNEAQ. This CDR3 has 15 residues. CDR3 bases: TGTGCCAGCAGGAGGGGGACAGGGGGTAATTCACCCCTCCACTTT. Translating gives CASRRGTGGNSPLHF.

This clonotype was counted at least ten times. The rearrangement uses TRBV7-2 and TRBJ2-2; D is perhaps TRBD2 (6 bases). The length of the CDR3 is 15 residues. V shed 5 bases and J shed 6 bases, with 16 bases lying between them. The germline CDR1 and CDR2 sequences are SGHTA and FQGNSA. The DNA of the CDR3 is TGTGCCAGCAGCGAATGGACACGGGGGTCCGGGGAGCTGTTTTTT. This translates into CASSEWTRGSGELFF.

This clonotype was picked up many times. The rearrangement uses TRBV7-9 and TRBJ2-7; possible D gene TRBD2, 6 bases. This CDR3 spans 14 amino acids. The germline V gene encodes CDR1 SEHNR and CDR2 FQNEAQ (reference sequence). Between the trimmed V and J ends, which lost 5 bases and 7 bases, there was a span of 18 bases. In nucleotides, the CDR3 is TGTGCCAGCAGCCTTAGCGGCCAGGACTCTGAGCAGTACTTC. This encodes CASSLSGQDSEQYF.

This clonotype was observed a handful of times. This chain uses TRBV7-9 with TRBJ2-1; D is perhaps TRBD1 (6 bases). The CDR3 contains 15 residues. Per germline, CDR1 SEHNR and CDR2 FQNEAQ (reference sequence). V was pared by 7 bases and J by 0 bases, with 13 bases between. The CDR3: CASIQSRGSYNEQFF. Written as DNA, the CDR3 is TGTGCCAGCATCCAAAGCAGGGGCTCCTACAATGAGCAGTTCTTC.

This clonotype appeared many times. The chain has TRBV7-9 and TRBJ2-1; TRBD2 matches at 8 bases. This CDR3 spans 14 amino acids. Germline V gene lookup returns CDR1 SEHNR and CDR2 FQNEAQ (reference sequence). V dropped 3 bases and J dropped 4; count of bases not matched to a gene: 2. The CDR3 region has the DNA TGTGCCAGCAGCTTGAGACTAGCGTACAATGAGCAGTTCTTC. Encoded protein: CASSLRLAYNEQFF.

This clonotype was seen ten or more times. J is TRBJ2-3 and V is TRBV6-5; TRBD2 agrees at 11 bases. Germline V gene sequence: CDR1 MNHEY, CDR2 SVGAGI. Trimming removed 5 bases from V and 4 bases from J; junction bases left unmatched: 8. The CDR3 extends over 16 amino acids. The CDR3 DNA reads TGTGCCAGCAGTCGGGGGACTAGCGGTGTCCCAGATACGCAGTATTTT. Amino acids: CASSRGTSGVPDTQYF.

In this sample, this clonotype turned up many times. The genes are TRBV12-5 and TRBJ2-1; D may be TRBD2 (5 bases). The CDR3 loop spans 11 amino acids. Germline CDR1 reads LGHNT; CDR2 reads FRNRAP. CDR3 coding DNA: TGTGCCAGCGGATTGGGCAATGAGCAGTTCTTC. This encodes CASGLGNEQFF. Full variable domain (rest looked up from reference TRBV12-5 and TRBJ2-1): DARVTQTPRHKVTEMGQEVTMRCQPILGHNTVFWYRQTMMQGLELLAYFRNRAPLDDSGMPKDRFSAEMPDATLATLKIQPSEPRDSAVYFCASGLGNEQFFGPGTRLTVL.

The sample holds many counts of this clonotype. The V and J genes are TRBV7-2 and TRBJ2-1, with D perhaps TRBD1 (5 bases). There are 18 residues in the CDR3. CDR1 is SGHTA and CDR2 is FQGNSA in the germline V gene. Trimming removed 1 base at V and 3 bases at J, with 19 bases between. This chain's CDR3 is CASSLVAARGRGYNEQFF. CDR3 sequence (DNA): TGTGCCAGCAGCTTAGTGGCGGCTAGAGGAAGGGGCTACAATGAGCAGTTCTTC.